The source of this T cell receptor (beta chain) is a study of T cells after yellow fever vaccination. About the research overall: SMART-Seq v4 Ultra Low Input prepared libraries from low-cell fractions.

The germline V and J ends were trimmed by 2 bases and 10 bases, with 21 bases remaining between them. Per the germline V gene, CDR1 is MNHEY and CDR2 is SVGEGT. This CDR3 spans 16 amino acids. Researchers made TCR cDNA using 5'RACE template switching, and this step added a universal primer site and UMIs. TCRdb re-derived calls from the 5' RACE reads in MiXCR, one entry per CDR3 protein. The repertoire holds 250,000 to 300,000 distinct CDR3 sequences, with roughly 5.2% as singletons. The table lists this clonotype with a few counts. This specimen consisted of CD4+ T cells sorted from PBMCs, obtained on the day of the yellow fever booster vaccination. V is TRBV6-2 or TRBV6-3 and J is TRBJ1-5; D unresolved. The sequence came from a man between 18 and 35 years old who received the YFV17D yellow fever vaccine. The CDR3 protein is CASSYRGRIRREPQHF. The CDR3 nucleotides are TGTGCCAGCAGTTACCGGGGTCGGATCCGGAGGGAACCCCAGCATTTT.